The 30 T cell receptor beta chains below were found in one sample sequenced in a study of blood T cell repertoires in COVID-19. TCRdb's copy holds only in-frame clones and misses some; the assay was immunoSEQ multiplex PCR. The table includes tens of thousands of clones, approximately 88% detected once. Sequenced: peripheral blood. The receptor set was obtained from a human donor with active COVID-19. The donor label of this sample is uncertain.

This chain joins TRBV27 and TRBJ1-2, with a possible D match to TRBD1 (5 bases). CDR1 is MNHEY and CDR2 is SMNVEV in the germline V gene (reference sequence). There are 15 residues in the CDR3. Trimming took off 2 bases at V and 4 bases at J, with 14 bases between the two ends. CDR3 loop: CASSLRRGSSYGYTF. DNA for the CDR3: TGTGCCAGCAGTTTACGGAGGGGTAGTAGCTATGGCTACACCTTC.

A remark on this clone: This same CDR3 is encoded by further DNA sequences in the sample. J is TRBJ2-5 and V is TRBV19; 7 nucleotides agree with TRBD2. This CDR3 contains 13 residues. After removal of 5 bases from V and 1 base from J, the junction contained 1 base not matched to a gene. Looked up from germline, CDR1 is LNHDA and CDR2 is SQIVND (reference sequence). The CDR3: CASSPSGQETQYF. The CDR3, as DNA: TGTGCCAGTAGTCCTAGCGGCCAAGAGACCCAGTACTTC.

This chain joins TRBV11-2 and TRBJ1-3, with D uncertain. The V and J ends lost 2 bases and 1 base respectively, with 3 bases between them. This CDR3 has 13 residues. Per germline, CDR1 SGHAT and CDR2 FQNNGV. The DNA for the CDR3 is TGTGCCAGCAGCTTACCGTCTGGAAACACCATATATTTT. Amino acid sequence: CASSLPSGNTIYF. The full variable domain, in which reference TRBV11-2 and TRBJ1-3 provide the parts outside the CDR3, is EAGVAQSPRYKIIEKRQSVAFWCNPISGHATLYWYQQILGQGPKLLIQFQNNGVVDDSQLPKDRFSAERLKGVDSTLKIQPAKLEDSAVYLCASSLPSGNTIYFGEGSWLTVV.

Written as DNA, the CDR3 is TGTGCCAGCAGTTTCAGGGGGCGGGGATCACCCCTCCACTTT. Its translation: CASSFRGRGSPLHF. The rearrangement uses TRBV28 and TRBJ1-6; 8 nucleotides align to TRBD1. Germline CDR1 and CDR2: MDHEN and SYDVKM. This CDR3 region has 14 residues. The ends lost 3 bases at V and 10 bases at J; junction bases unmatched: 5.

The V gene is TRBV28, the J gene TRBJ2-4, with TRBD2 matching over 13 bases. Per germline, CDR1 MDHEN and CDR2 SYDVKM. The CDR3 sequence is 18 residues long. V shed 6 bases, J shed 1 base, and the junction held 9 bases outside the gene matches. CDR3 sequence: CASSRTSGRGAAKNIQYF. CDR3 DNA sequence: TGTGCCAGCAGCCGGACTAGCGGGAGAGGCGCGGCCAAAAACATTCAGTACTTC.

This CDR3 is CASSPQTSGRGDNEQFF. In nucleotides, the CDR3 is TGTGCCAGTAGTCCACAGACTAGCGGGAGGGGGGACAATGAGCAGTTCTTC. The chain uses TRBV19 and TRBJ2-1; TRBD2 matches at 14 bases. The ends lost 5 bases at V and 5 bases at J; junction bases unmatched: 8. Germline V gene lookup returns CDR1 LNHDA and CDR2 SQIVND (reference sequence). The CDR3 covers 17 residues.

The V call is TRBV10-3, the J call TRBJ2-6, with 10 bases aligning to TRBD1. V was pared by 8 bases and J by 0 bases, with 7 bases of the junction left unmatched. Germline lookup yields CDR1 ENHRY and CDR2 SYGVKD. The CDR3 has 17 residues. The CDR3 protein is CAIGRQGADSGANVLTF. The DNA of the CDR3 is TGTGCCATCGGTCGACAGGGGGCGGACTCTGGGGCCAACGTCCTGACTTTC.

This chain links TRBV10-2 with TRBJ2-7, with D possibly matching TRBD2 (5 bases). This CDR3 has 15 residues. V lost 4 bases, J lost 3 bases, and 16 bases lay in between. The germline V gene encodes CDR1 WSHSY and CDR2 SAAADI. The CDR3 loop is CASSVRGPRGYEQYF. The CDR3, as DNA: TGCGCCAGCAGTGTCCGTGGACCTCGGGGCTACGAGCAGTACTTC.

CDR3 in amino acids: CASSFRRGGGVPSSYNEQFF. CDR3 sequence (DNA): TGTGCCAGCAGTTTCCGCAGGGGCGGGGGGGTCCCCTCTTCCTACAATGAGCAGTTCTTC. This chain connects TRBV27 to TRBJ2-1; 9 bases align to TRBD2. Germline CDR1 is MNHEY and CDR2 is SMNVEV (reference sequence). The CDR3 loop spans 20 amino acids. V lost 3 bases and J lost 1; bases outside the gene matches: 16.

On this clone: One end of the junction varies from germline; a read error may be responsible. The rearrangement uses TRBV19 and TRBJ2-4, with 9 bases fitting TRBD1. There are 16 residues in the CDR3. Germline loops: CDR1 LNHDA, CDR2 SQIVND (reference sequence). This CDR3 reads CASSVERTGVKNIQYF. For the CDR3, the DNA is TGTGCCAGTAGTGTAGAAAGGACAGGGGTCAAAAACATTCAGTACTTC.

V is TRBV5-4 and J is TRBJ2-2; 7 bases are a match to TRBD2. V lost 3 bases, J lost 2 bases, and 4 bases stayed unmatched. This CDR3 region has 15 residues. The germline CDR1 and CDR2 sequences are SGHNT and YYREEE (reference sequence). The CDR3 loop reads CASSWGGPNTGELFF. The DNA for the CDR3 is TGTGCCAGCAGCTGGGGAGGGCCAAACACCGGGGAGCTGTTTTTT.

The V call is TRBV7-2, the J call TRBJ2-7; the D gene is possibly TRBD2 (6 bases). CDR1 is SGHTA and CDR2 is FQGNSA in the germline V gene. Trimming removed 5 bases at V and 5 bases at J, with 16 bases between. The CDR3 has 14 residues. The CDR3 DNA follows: TGTGCCAGCAGCCTCGGACTACCATTCGACGAGCAGTACTTC. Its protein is CASSLGLPFDEQYF.

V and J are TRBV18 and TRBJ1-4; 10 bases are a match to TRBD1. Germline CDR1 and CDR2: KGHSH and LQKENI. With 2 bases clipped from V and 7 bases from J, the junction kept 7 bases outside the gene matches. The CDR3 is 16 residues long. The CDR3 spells CASSPTGTGASEKLFF. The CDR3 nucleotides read TGTGCCAGCTCACCAACTGGGACAGGGGCTAGTGAAAAACTGTTTTTT.

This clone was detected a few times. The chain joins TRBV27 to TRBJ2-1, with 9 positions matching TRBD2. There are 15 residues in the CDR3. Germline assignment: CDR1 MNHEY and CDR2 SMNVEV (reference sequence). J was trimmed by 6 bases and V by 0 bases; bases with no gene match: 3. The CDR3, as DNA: TGTGCCAGCAGTTTATCAGCGGGGGGTTTCAATGAGCAGTTCTTC. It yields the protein CASSLSAGGFNEQFF.

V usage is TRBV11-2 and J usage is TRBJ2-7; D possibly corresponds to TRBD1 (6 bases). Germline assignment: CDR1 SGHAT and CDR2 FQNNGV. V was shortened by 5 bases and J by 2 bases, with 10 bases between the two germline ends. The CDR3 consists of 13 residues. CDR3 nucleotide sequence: TGTGCCAGCAGCCAGGACAGAACCTACGAGCAGTACTTC. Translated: CASSQDRTYEQYF.

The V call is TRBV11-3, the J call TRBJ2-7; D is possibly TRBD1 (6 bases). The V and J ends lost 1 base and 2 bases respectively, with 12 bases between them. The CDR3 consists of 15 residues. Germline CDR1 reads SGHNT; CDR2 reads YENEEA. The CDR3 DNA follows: TGTGCCAGCAGCTTAGGTCCGAGGGACACCTACGAGCAGTACTTC. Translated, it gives CASSLGPRDTYEQYF.

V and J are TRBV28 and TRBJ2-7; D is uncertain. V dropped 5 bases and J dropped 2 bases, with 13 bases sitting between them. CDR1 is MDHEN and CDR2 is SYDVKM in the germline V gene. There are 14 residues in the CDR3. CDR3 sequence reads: CASSRPAGAYEQYF. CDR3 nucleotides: TGTGCCAGCAGTCGCCCCGCTGGAGCCTACGAGCAGTACTTC.

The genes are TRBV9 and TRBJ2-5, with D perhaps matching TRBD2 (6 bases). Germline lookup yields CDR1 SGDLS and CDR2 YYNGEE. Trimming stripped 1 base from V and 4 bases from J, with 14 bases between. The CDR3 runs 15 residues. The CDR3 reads CASSVSRERGETQYF. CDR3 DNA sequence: TGTGCCAGCAGCGTATCCCGGGAGCGAGGAGAGACCCAGTACTTC. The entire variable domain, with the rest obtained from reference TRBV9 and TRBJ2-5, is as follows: DSGVTQTPKHLITATGQRVTLRCSPRSGDLSVYWYQQSLDQGLQFLIQYYNGEERAKGNILERFSAQQFPDLHSELNLSSLELGDSALYFCASSVSRERGETQYFGPGTRLLVL.

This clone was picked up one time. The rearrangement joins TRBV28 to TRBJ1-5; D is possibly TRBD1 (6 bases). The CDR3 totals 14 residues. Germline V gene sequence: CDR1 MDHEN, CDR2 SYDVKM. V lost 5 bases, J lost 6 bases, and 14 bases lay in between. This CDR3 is CASSGGGGSQPQHF. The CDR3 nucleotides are TGTGCCAGCAGTGGGGGGGGCGGAAGTCAGCCCCAGCATTTT.

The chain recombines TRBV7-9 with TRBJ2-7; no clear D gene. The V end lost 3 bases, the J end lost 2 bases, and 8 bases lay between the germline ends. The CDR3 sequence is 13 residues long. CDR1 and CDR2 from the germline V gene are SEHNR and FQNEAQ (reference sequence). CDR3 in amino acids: CASSFDWAYEQYF. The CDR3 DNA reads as TGTGCCAGCAGCTTTGACTGGGCCTACGAGCAGTACTTC.

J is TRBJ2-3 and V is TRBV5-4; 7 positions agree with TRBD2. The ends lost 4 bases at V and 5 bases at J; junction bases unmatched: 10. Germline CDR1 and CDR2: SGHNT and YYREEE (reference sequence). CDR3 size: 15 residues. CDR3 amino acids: CASSRGAGRGDTQYF. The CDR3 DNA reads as TGTGCCAGCAGCCGGGGAGCGGGGAGAGGAGATACGCAGTATTTT.

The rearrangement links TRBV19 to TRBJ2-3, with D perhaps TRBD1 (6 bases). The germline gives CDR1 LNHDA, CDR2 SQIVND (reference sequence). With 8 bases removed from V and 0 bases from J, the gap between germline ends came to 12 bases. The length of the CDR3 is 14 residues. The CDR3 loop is CASRVRGSTDTQYF. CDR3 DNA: TGTGCCAGTCGTGTCAGGGGTAGCACAGATACGCAGTATTTT. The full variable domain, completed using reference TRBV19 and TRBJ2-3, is DGGITQSPKYLFRKEGQNVTLSCEQNLNHDAMYWYRQDPGQGLRLIYYSQIVNDFQKGDIAEGYSVSREKKESFPLTVTSAQKNPTAFYLCASRVRGSTDTQYFGPGTRLTVL.

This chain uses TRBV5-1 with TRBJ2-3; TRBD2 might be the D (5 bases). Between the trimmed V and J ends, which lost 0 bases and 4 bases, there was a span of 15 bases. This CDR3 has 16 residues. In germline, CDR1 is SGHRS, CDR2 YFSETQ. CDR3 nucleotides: TGCGCCAGCAGCTTGGTGGACTTAAGAATAGCAGATACGCAGTATTTT. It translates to CASSLVDLRIADTQYF.

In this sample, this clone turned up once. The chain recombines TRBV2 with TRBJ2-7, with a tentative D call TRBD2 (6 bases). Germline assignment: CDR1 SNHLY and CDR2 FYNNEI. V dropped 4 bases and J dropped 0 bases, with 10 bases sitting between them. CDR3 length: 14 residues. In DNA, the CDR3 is TGTGCCAGCAGTGTGAGACTAGACTCCTACGAGCAGTACTTC. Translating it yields CASSVRLDSYEQYF.

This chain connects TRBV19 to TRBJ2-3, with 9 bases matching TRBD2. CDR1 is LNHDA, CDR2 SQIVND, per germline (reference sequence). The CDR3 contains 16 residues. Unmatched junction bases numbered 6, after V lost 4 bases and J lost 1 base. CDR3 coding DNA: TGTGCCAGTAGTAAGTGGGCTAGCGGGGGCACAGATACGCAGTATTTT. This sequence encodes CASSKWASGGTDTQYF.

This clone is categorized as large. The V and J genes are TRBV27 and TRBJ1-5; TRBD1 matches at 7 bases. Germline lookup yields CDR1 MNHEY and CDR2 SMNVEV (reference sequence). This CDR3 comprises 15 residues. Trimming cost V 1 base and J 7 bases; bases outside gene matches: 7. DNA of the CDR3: TGTGCCAGCAGTTTATACGCAGGGGGAGGACAGCCCCAGCATTTT. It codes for CASSLYAGGGQPQHF.

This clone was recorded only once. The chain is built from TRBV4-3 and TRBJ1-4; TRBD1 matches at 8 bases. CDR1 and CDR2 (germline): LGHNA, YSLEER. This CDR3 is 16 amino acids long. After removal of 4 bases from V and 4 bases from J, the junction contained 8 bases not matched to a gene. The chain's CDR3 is CASSPQGTGYNEKLFF. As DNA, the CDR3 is TGCGCCAGCAGCCCCCAGGGGACAGGCTATAATGAAAAACTGTTTTTT.

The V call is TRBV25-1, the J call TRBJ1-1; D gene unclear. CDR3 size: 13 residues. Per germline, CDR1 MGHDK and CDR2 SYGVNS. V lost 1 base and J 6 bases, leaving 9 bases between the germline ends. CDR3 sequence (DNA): TGTGCCAGCAGTGAATCGGCCGGGTCTGAAGCTTTCTTT. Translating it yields CASSESAGSEAFF. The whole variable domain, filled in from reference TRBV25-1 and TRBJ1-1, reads EADIYQTPRYLVIGTGKKITLECSQTMGHDKMYWYQQDPGMELHLIHYSYGVNSTEKGDLSSESTVSRIRTEHFPLTLESARPSHTSQYLCASSESAGSEAFFGQGTRLTVV.

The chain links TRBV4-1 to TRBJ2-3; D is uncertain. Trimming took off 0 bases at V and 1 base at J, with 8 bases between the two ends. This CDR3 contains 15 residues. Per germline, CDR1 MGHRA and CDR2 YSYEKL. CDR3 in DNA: TGCGCCAGCAGCCAAGAACGGCAGGGCACAGATACGCAGTATTTT. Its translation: CASSQERQGTDTQYF.

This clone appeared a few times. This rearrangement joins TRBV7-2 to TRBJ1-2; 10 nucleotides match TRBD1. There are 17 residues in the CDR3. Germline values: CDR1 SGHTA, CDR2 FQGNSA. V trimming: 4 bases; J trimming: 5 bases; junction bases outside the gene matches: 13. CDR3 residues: CASSSRTGGRAGYGYTF. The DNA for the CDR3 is TGTGCCAGCAGCTCCAGGACAGGGGGTCGCGCCGGGTATGGCTACACCTTC.